Each of the 3 T cell receptor beta chains below was sequenced from the same sample in a study of Ad26.COV2.S vaccination and SARS-CoV-2 variants. Assay used: immunoSEQ multiplex PCR; TCRdb lists only in-frame clones, some missing. There are some 640,000 clones in the sample; more than 80% occur only once, and about 1.5% lies in the top ten. The treatment was: around 19 received Ad26.COV2.S at low or high dose, single or two shots; 5 received placebo; per-sample allocation not given. The samples date from day 63 after the first vaccine or placebo injection. Sample: peripheral blood, taken in a trial of Ad26.COV2.S vaccine versus placebo. The receptors were gathered from a person aged 18-65 years who received the Ad26.COV2.S COVID-19 vaccine or a placebo.

This chain uses TRBV4-2 with TRBJ2-6; 11 bases line up with TRBD2. This CDR3 region has 19 residues. CDR1 and CDR2 (germline): LGHNA, YNFKEQ. The V segment lost 0 bases and the J segment 0 bases; nucleotides outside the gene matches: 4. The CDR3 loop is CASSQDLLAGGSGANVLTF. In nucleotides, the CDR3 is TGTGCCAGCAGCCAAGATCTGCTAGCGGGGGGCTCTGGGGCCAACGTCCTGACTTTC.

This clone came up once. Other DNA sequences within the sample encode an identical CDR3. The genes are TRBV7-3 and TRBJ1-2; no reliable D call. CDR3 size: 15 residues. Germline loops: CDR1 SGHTA, CDR2 FQGTGA. V was shortened by 1 base and J by 0 bases, with 9 bases between the two germline ends. The CDR3 loop is CASSLNGGPNYGYTF. The CDR3 DNA reads TGTGCCAGCAGCTTAAATGGCGGACCTAACTATGGCTACACCTTC.

This chain links TRBV11-3 with TRBJ2-7; 7 nucleotides line up with TRBD1. This CDR3 has 17 residues. V was pared by 1 base and J by 0 bases, with 9 bases of the junction left unmatched. Per germline, CDR1 SGHNT and CDR2 YENEEA. In DNA, the CDR3 is TGTGCCAGCAGCTTAGCTACCGACAGGGATAGCTCCTACGAGCAGTACTTC. Translating it yields CASSLATDRDSSYEQYF.